The 15 T cell receptor beta chains listed next were all sequenced from one sample in a study of regulatory T cells in long-lasting Graves disease. Time point: persistent/refractory GD, antithyroid drugs over 5 years with positive TRAb. PBMCs were the source of the RNA used for TCR sequencing. According to the study, TCR beta libraries were built with iRepertoire HTBI primers and CDR3-region Arm-PCR. Via MiXCR, TCRdb re-called the multiplex PCR reads, giving one row per CDR3 protein. Of fewer than 400,000 distinct CDR3 sequences listed, less than 20% are singletons. This specimen was peripheral blood mononuclear cells (PBMCs), taken when the disease was refractory, from a patient treated with antithyroid drugs. These receptors originate from a female donor with Graves disease.

This clonotype was counted once. The chain uses TRBV18 and TRBJ1-2; D is perhaps TRBD1 (5 bases). The V gene's germline CDR1 is KGHSH and CDR2 LQKENI. The CDR3 loop spans 15 amino acids. V was cut by 4 bases and J by 3 bases, with 15 bases left in between. In nucleotides, the CDR3 is TGTGCCAGCTCACGAGATGTTGGGGCAGACTATGGCTACACCTTC. Amino acid sequence: CASSRDVGADYGYTF.

The V and J genes are TRBV5-8 and TRBJ1-2; tentatively, D is TRBD1 (5 bases). Looked up from germline, CDR1 is SGHTS and CDR2 is YDEGEE. The CDR3 has 12 amino acids. V shed 7 bases and J shed 7 bases, with 14 bases lying between them. The CDR3 nucleotides are TGTGCCAGCGCAGCGGAGGGGCTTGGCTACACCTTC. Translation: CASAAEGLGYTF.

The CDR3 is CSARAPGTFAGELFF. The CDR3 DNA follows: TGCAGTGCTAGAGCCCCCGGGACTTTTGCCGGGGAGCTGTTTTTT. The gene calls are TRBV20-1 and TRBJ2-2, with D tentatively TRBD2 (6 bases). CDR3 length equals 15 residues. Germline V gene sequence: CDR1 DFQATT, CDR2 SNEGSKA (reference sequence). Trimming cost V 1 base and J 6 bases, with 15 bases left between them.

The sample holds many counts of this clonotype. The V gene is TRBV12-3 or TRBV12-4, the J gene TRBJ2-7; the match to TRBD2 covers 7 bases. Unmatched junction bases numbered 6, after V lost 3 bases and J lost 1 base. The CDR3 runs to 15 residues. The DNA for the CDR3 is TGTGCCAGCAGTTTGGGGAGGCGGGGGTCCTACGAGCAGTACTTC. Translation gives CASSLGRRGSYEQYF.

This clonotype has only a few counts. The chain combines TRBV5-6 with TRBJ1-4; TRBD1 matches at 9 bases. The junction had 5 bases not matched to a gene; V was cut back by 0 bases and J by 8 bases. CDR1 is SGHDT and CDR2 is YYEEEE in the germline V gene. There are 15 residues in the CDR3. The CDR3 bases are TGTGCCAGCAGCTTGGCCCGACAGGGGGTCGAAAAACTGTTTTTT. Its translation is CASSLARQGVEKLFF.

This clonotype was observed many times. The genes are TRBV5-4 and TRBJ2-5; TRBD1 agrees at 12 bases. The V gene end was trimmed by 4 bases and the J gene end by 5 bases; junction bases not matched to a gene: 9. Per germline, CDR1 SGHNT and CDR2 YYREEE (reference sequence). The CDR3 covers 16 residues. DNA for the CDR3: TGTGCCAGCAGCCGCCCGGGACAGGGGGCCGGTGAGACCCAGTACTTC. Translation gives CASSRPGQGAGETQYF.

There are a few counts of this clonotype. The gene calls are TRBV3-2 and TRBJ1-4. TRBV3-2 is annotated as a pseudogene. CDR3 size: 13 residues. The CDR3 DNA follows: TGTGCCAGCAGCCAAGATATCGGGGAAAAACTGTTTTTT. Its protein is CASSQDIGEKLFF.

Comment on this clonotype: The final CDR3 position lacks the conserved phenylalanine or tryptophan, pointing to a likely read error. The CDR3 region has the DNA TGTGCCACCAGTGACCCCAGGGACAGGGGTTCTAACTATGGCTACACCCTC. It yields the protein CATSDPRDRGSNYGYTL. This chain links TRBV28 with TRBJ1-2, with 10 positions matching TRBD1. CDR3 length equals 17 residues. Germline V gives CDR1 MDHEN, CDR2 SYDVKM.

This clonotype occurred many times. The chain joins TRBV7-8 to TRBJ2-5, with TRBD2 identical over 11 bases. The CDR3 has 14 amino acids. V lost 3 bases, J lost 5 bases, and 2 bases stayed unmatched. Germline values: CDR1 SGHVS, CDR2 FQNEAQ. The CDR3 loop is CASSFSGGGETQYF. For the CDR3, the DNA is TGTGCCAGCAGCTTTAGCGGGGGGGGGGAGACCCAGTACTTC.

The CDR3 DNA reads as TGCGCCAGCAGCCACCCTGTACTTATGAACACTGAAGCTTTCTTT. It yields the protein CASSHPVLMNTEAFF. The J gene is TRBJ1-1, the V gene TRBV4-1; D not certain. The CDR3 loop spans 15 amino acids. Trimming took off 3 bases at V and 0 bases at J, with 11 bases between the two ends. Germline V CDR1 and CDR2: MGHRA, YSYEKL.

The V gene is TRBV4-2, the J gene TRBJ1-3, with D perhaps TRBD1 (5 bases). Trimming removed 1 base at V and 7 bases at J, with 14 bases between. The length of the CDR3 is 15 residues. CDR1 is LGHNA and CDR2 is YNFKEQ in the germline V gene. The CDR3 DNA reads as TGTGCCAGCAGCCAAGCCAGGGAGGATCCGAACACCATATATTTT. Amino acids: CASSQAREDPNTIYF.

This chain joins TRBV3-1 and TRBJ2-3; TRBD1 might be the D (6 bases). With 3 bases removed from V and 5 bases from J, the gap between germline ends came to 12 bases. CDR1 and CDR2 from the germline V gene are LGHDT and YNNKEL (reference sequence). This CDR3 comprises 14 residues. In DNA, the CDR3 is TGTGCCAGCAGCCATTCAACAGGGTTAGATACGCAGTATTTT. This encodes CASSHSTGLDTQYF.

This clonotype came up once. The chain uses TRBV30 and TRBJ1-6; no firm D call. The V gene lost 1 base and the J gene lost 5 bases, with 12 bases spanning the gap. Looked up from germline, CDR1 is GTSNPN and CDR2 is SVGIG (reference sequence). The CDR3 covers 15 residues. CDR3 nucleotides: TGTGCCTGGAGTGACCAGGACCCACATAATTCACCCCTCCACTTT. Protein product: CAWSDQDPHNSPLHF. The variable domain in full, completed from reference TRBV30 and TRBJ1-6, reads SQTIHQWPATLVQPVGSPLSLECTVEGTSNPNLYWYRQAAGRGLQLLFYSVGIGQISSEVPQNLSASRPQDRQFILSSKKLLLSDSGFYLCAWSDQDPHNSPLHFGNGTRLTVT.

The chain carries TRBV25-1 and TRBJ2-6; 7 bases agree with TRBD1. The ends lost 2 bases at V and 4 bases at J; junction bases unmatched: 8. This CDR3 is built from 17 residues. In germline, CDR1 is MGHDK, CDR2 SYGVNS. The CDR3 nucleotides are TGTGCCAGCAGTGAACGGACAGGAATAGCGGGGGCCAACGTCCTGACTTTC. Its protein product is CASSERTGIAGANVLTF.

This clonotype was picked up many times. The rearrangement joins TRBV2 to TRBJ1-5; 10 bases are shared with TRBD1. The CDR3 runs 15 residues. Trimming removed 6 bases from V and 6 bases from J; junction bases left unmatched: 8. The germline V gene has CDR1 SNHLY and CDR2 FYNNEI. The CDR3 sequence: CASSQGGQGTQPQHF. The CDR3, as DNA: TGTGCCAGCAGCCAGGGGGGACAGGGGACTCAGCCCCAGCATTTT.